Sequencing of this TCR beta chain was carried out in a study of shared clonotypes between healthy human individuals. Germline-derived CDR1 and CDR2 are MNHEY and SMNVEV (reference sequence). The CDR3 is made up of 14 amino acids. The V gene lost 6 bases and the J gene lost 3 bases, with 15 bases spanning the gap. Selected positively for CCR7 and CD45RO-negative, naive CD8 cells excluded terminally differentiated effector memory CD45RA+ cells. Only in-frame clones appear in the TCRdb table, and some are missing; sequencing was by immunoSEQ multiplex PCR. The data hold roughly 590,000 clones, with roughly 95% observed a single time.

The chain carries TRBV27 and TRBJ2-7, with D perhaps matching TRBD1 (6 bases). Sequenced sample: naive CD8+ T cells sorted from blood. This TCR came from a young woman in good health. The CDR3 spells CASRTRDILYEQYF. The CDR3 DNA is TGTGCCAGCAGGACCCGGGACATTCTCTACGAGCAGTACTTC.